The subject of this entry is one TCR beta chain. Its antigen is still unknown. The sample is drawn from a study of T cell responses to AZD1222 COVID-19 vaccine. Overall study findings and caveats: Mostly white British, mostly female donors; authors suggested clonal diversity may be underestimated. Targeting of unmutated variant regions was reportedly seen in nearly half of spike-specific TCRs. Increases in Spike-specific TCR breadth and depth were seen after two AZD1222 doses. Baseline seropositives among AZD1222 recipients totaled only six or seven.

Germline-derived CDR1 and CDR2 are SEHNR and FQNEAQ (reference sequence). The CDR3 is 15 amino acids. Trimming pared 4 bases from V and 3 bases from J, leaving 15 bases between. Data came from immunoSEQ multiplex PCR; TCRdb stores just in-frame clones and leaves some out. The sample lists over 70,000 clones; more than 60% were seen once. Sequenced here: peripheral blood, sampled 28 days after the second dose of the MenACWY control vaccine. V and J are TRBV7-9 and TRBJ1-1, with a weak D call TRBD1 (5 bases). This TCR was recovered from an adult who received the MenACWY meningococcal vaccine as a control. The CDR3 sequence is CASSSTTLGDTEAFF. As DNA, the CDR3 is TGTGCCAGCAGCTCGACCACCCTAGGGGACACTGAAGCTTTCTTT.